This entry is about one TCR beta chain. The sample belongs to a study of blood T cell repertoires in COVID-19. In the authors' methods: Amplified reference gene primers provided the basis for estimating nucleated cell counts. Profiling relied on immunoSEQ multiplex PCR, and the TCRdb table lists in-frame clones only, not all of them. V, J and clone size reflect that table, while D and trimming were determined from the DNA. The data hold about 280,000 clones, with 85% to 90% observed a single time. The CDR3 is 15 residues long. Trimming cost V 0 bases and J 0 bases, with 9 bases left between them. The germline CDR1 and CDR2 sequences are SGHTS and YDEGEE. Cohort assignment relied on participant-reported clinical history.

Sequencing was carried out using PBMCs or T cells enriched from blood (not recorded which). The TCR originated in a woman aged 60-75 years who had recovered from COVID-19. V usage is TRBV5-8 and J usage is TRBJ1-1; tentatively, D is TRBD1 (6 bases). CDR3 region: CASSLAGAVNTEAFF. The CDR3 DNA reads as TGTGCCAGCAGCTTGGCAGGGGCAGTGAACACTGAAGCTTTCTTT.